Following are 19 T cell receptor beta chains from one sample sequenced in a study of neurological immune-mediated disorders. TCRdb itself ran the 5' RACE reads through MiXCR, one entry per CDR3 protein. The sample yields tens of thousands of distinct CDR3 sequences, roughly an eighth seen once. Time point here: longitudinal time-point 3. Sequencing used PBMCs. All receptors derive from a male donor with HTLV-1-associated myelopathy (HAM/TSP).

This clonotype was observed at least ten times. This chain links TRBV2 with TRBJ1-4, with TRBD1 identical over 7 bases. This CDR3 comprises 15 residues. The V gene's germline CDR1 is SNHLY and CDR2 FYNNEI. Trimming at V came to 7 bases and at J to 8 bases, leaving 13 bases not matched to a gene. CDR3 in amino acids: CASTGETGTAEKLFF. DNA of the CDR3: TGTGCCAGCACCGGAGAAACCGGGACAGCGGAAAAACTGTTTTTT.

This clonotype was seen many times. The rearrangement joins TRBV7-2 to TRBJ2-1; the match to TRBD2 covers 8 bases. Germline CDR1 and CDR2: SGHTA and FQGNSA. V gave up 6 bases and J gave up 5 bases; unmatched junction bases: 12. This CDR3 is 16 amino acids long. CDR3 loop: CASSAPGLALHNEQFF. CDR3 coding DNA: TGTGCCAGCAGTGCTCCCGGACTAGCTCTCCACAATGAGCAGTTCTTC.

In this sample, this clonotype turned up many times. The chain has TRBV27 and TRBJ2-3; D possibly corresponds to TRBD2 (6 bases). CDR3 length equals 15 residues. Deletions cut 4 bases from V and 0 bases from J, with 11 bases between. From germline, CDR1 is MNHEY and CDR2 SMNVEV (reference sequence). The CDR3 protein is CASSSPGTSTDTQYF. The CDR3 region has the DNA TGTGCCAGCAGTTCACCCGGGACTAGCACAGATACGCAGTATTTT.

There are many counts of this clonotype. This chain joins TRBV20-1 and TRBJ2-7; D may correspond to TRBD1 or TRBD2 (5 bases each). The germline V gene has CDR1 DFQATT and CDR2 SNEGSKA (reference sequence). This CDR3 comprises 13 residues. Trimming removed 3 bases at V and 0 bases at J, with 9 bases between. CDR3 nucleotide sequence: TGCAGTGCTAGCGGGGCCGTCTCCTACGAGCAGTACTTC. This sequence encodes CSASGAVSYEQYF.

This clonotype was observed many times. The chain uses TRBV16 and TRBJ2-3, with D unresolved. Germline V gene sequence: CDR1 KGHSY, CDR2 FQNENV. The CDR3 totals 13 residues. Trimming cost V 5 bases and J 2 bases, with 8 bases left between them. The CDR3 sequence: CASSTVVTDTQYF. The CDR3 region has the DNA TGTGCCAGCAGCACGGTCGTCACAGATACGCAGTATTTT.

The sample holds many counts of this clonotype. The chain employs TRBV12-3 or TRBV12-4 and TRBJ2-6; D is unclear. CDR3 length: 15 amino acids. V lost 6 bases and J lost 2, with 11 bases in between. For the CDR3, the DNA is TGTGCCAGCAGCCCACTACTCGCTGGGGCCAACGTCCTGACTTTC. The encoded protein is CASSPLLAGANVLTF.

This clonotype came up many times. V is TRBV6-5 and J is TRBJ1-3; D ambiguous. V lost 5 bases to trimming and J lost 3 bases, with 14 bases between them. The CDR3 extends over 15 amino acids. Germline CDR1 MNHEY, CDR2 SVGAGI. The DNA of the CDR3 is TGTGCCAGCAGTAGCCTGCCCCGCGGTGGAAACACCATATATTTT. This codes for CASSSLPRGGNTIYF.

This clonotype was seen many times. The chain couples TRBV7-9 to TRBJ2-1, with unresolved D. The length of the CDR3 is 14 residues. Trimming removed 0 bases from V and 6 bases from J, with 9 bases in between. Germline V gene sequence: CDR1 SEHNR, CDR2 FQNEAQ (reference sequence). The chain's CDR3 is CASSLALATNEQFF. As DNA, the CDR3 is TGTGCCAGCAGCTTAGCACTCGCCACCAATGAGCAGTTCTTC.

This clonotype was counted ten times or more. This sequence joins TRBV5-6 and TRBJ2-7, with a tentative D call TRBD1 (5 bases). CDR3 size: 15 residues. The V end lost 1 base, the J end lost 0 bases, and 11 bases lay between the germline ends. Germline CDR1 SGHDT, CDR2 YYEEEE. Written as DNA, the CDR3 is TGTGCCAGCAGCTTGTACCAGACAGTCTCCTACGAGCAGTACTTC. Translation gives CASSLYQTVSYEQYF.

The CDR3 loop is CASSFGPPGRSYEQYF. Written as DNA, the CDR3 is TGTGCCAGCAGCTTCGGGCCCCCAGGACGTAGCTACGAGCAGTACTTC. The V gene is TRBV5-5, the J gene TRBJ2-7; D is ambiguous. CDR3 length: 16 residues. Germline CDR1 reads SGHKS; CDR2 reads YYEKEE (reference sequence). Trimming removed 2 bases from V and 3 bases from J, with 18 bases in between.

This clonotype has a count of ten or more. V usage is TRBV27 and J usage is TRBJ1-1; D possibly corresponds to TRBD1 (6 bases). This CDR3 is 13 amino acids long. The V end was cut by 1 base, the J end by 5 bases, with 8 bases between. Per germline, CDR1 MNHEY and CDR2 SMNVEV (reference sequence). The CDR3 here is CASSLWGATEAFF. CDR3 DNA sequence: TGTGCCAGCAGTTTATGGGGGGCGACTGAAGCTTTCTTT.

This clonotype was detected ten times or more. The chain has TRBV5-6 and TRBJ2-3; a possible D gene is TRBD1 (6 bases). V lost 6 bases and J lost 10, with 21 bases in between. CDR3 size: 14 residues. Germline lookup yields CDR1 SGHDT and CDR2 YYEEEE. The CDR3 DNA follows: TGTGCCAGCACCCCTCCTGGAATGGGGGCCTCGCAGTATTTT. It codes for CASTPPGMGASQYF.

This clonotype was seen ten or more times. The chain combines TRBV4-3 with TRBJ2-3, with D perhaps matching TRBD2 (7 bases). The CDR3 is 15 amino acids. The V gene's germline CDR1 is LGHNA and CDR2 YSLEER. With 1 base removed from V and 2 bases from J, the gap between germline ends came to 10 bases. CDR3 residues: CASSQAGGNTDTQYF. In nucleotides, the CDR3 is TGCGCCAGCAGCCAAGCGGGGGGCAACACAGATACGCAGTATTTT.

A remark on this clonotype: This may be a read error, as it is one base from a much larger clone. The chain employs TRBV7-9 and TRBJ1-1, with D uncertain. Trimming took off 7 bases at V and 8 bases at J, with 17 bases between the two ends. The V gene's germline CDR1 is SEHNR and CDR2 FQNEAQ (reference sequence). This CDR3 is built from 13 residues. The CDR3 DNA reads TGTGCCAGCAACTCCCCCGGCCGATCAGAAGCTTTCTTT. Protein sequence: CASNSPGRSEAFF.

This clonotype was counted many times. The chain employs TRBV6-4 and TRBJ2-1, with 12 bases lining up with TRBD2. V was pared by 6 bases and J by 8 bases, with 8 bases of the junction left unmatched. The CDR3 spans 15 residues. Germline loops: CDR1 MRHNA, CDR2 SNTAGT. The CDR3 region has the DNA TGTGCCAGCAGCCCTAGCGGGGGGGCAGCCCATGAGCAGTTCTTC. Amino acids: CASSPSGGAAHEQFF.

This chain joins TRBV18 and TRBJ1-1; tentatively, D is TRBD1 (6 bases). Trimming removed 2 bases from V and 6 bases from J, with 16 bases in between. CDR3 length: 15 residues. Looked up from germline, CDR1 is KGHSH and CDR2 is LQKENI. The CDR3 DNA follows: TGTGCCAGCTCACCAAACATACAGGGTTTAGCTGAAGCTTTCTTT. This sequence encodes CASSPNIQGLAEAFF. Full variable domain (rest looked up from reference TRBV18 and TRBJ1-1): NAGVMQNPRHLVRRRGQEARLRCSPMKGHSHVYWYRQLPEEGLKFMVYLQKENIIDESGMPKERFSAEFPKEGPSILRIQQVVRGDSAAYFCASSPNIQGLAEAFFGQGTRLTVV.

CDR3 nucleotides: TGTGCCAGCACCACGGGGGCCCCGAGCAATCAGCCCCAGCATTTT. Residues: CASTTGAPSNQPQHF. The gene calls are TRBV28 and TRBJ1-5, with D maybe TRBD1 (6 bases). V was cut by 7 bases and J by 1 base, with 14 bases left in between. The CDR3 is 15 amino acids. Germline V CDR1 and CDR2: MDHEN, SYDVKM.

This clonotype appeared many times. Here the CDR3 DNA reads TGCAGTGCTTCCGAGCGGCGCCCGAAGGGCTACACCTTC. It is translated as CSASERRPKGYTF. This chain links TRBV20-1 with TRBJ1-2, with no clear D. This CDR3 is 13 amino acids long. Germline CDR1 reads DFQATT; CDR2 reads SNEGSKA (reference sequence). The ends were cut back, 5 bases at V and 8 bases at J, with 18 bases in the middle.

Concerning this clonotype itself: This may be a read error, as it is one base from a much larger clone. The chain joins TRBV9 to TRBJ2-7; 7 bases fit TRBD1. This CDR3 comprises 15 residues. CDR1 and CDR2 (germline): SGDLS, YYNGEE. For the CDR3, the DNA is TGTGCCAGCAGCGTTACAACAGGGGCCTCCTACGAGAAGTACTTC. This translates into CASSVTTGASYEKYF.